This is a list of T cell receptor beta chains from one sample in a study of OX40 agonist ivuxolimab in advanced cancers. The assay was immunoSEQ multiplex PCR, and TCRdb's table has in-frame clones only and misses some. There are some 77,000 clones in the sample; around 83% occur only once, and around 0.76% lies in the top ten. The sample was CD4+ or CD8+ T cells sorted from blood, taken in a trial of the OX40 agonist ivuxolimab. Receptor source: an adult with an advanced solid tumor such as melanoma, head and neck, liver or kidney cancer. Both conserved end residues are part of each CDR3. The order of the fields is clone size, D gene, V gene, J gene, CDR3 protein, CDR3 DNA. D genes are given only for firm matches. Clone sizes are given selectively: once, few, many, or a class where the clone is expanded.

>NA|NA|TRBV9|TRBJ2-7
CASSVAAAARADEQYF
TGTGCCAGCAGCGTAGCAGCAGCAGCCAGGGCCGACGAGCAGTACTTC
>NA|TRBD1|TRBV6-6|TRBJ2-1
CASSLPGQGYNEQFF
TGTGCCAGCAGCCTCCCGGGACAGGGATACAATGAGCAGTTCTTC
>NA|NA|TRBV9|TRBJ1-1
CASSPTQGNTEAFF
TGTGCCAGCAGCCCTACCCAGGGGAACACTGAAGCTTTCTTT
>NA|TRBD1|TRBV5-1|TRBJ2-7
CASSSFGQVYEQYF
TGCGCCAGCAGCTCCTTCGGACAGGTCTACGAGCAGTACTTC
>few|NA|TRBV19|TRBJ1-2
CASTLGDGTDYGYTF
TGTGCCAGTACCCTAGGGGACGGGACGGACTATGGCTACACCTTC
>NA|TRBD2|TRBV6-5|TRBJ2-5
CASSLGTSEQETQYF
TGTGCCAGCAGCCTCGGGACTAGCGAACAAGAGACCCAGTACTTC
>NA|TRBD1|TRBV7-2|TRBJ1-5
CASSWTGGKEPQHF
TGTGCCAGCAGCTGGACAGGGGGCAAGGAGCCCCAGCATTTT
>few|NA|TRBV7-3|TRBJ1-1
CASSLRGRGMNTEAFF
TGTGCCAGCAGCTTAAGGGGGAGAGGCATGAACACTGAAGCTTTCTTT
>NA|TRBD1|TRBV30|TRBJ2-7
CAWSWAGTVSYEQYF
TGTGCCTGGAGTTGGGCCGGGACAGTCTCCTACGAGCAGTACTTC
>NA|NA|TRBV9|TRBJ2-7
CAMRRWLGAYEQYF
TGTGCCATGCGTCGGTGGCTGGGGGCCTACGAGCAGTACTTC
>NA|TRBD2|TRBV4-2|TRBJ2-5
CASSQDLAGEETQYF
TGTGCCAGCAGCCAAGACCTAGCGGGAGAAGAGACCCAGTACTTC
>NA|TRBD2|TRBV5-8|TRBJ2-3
CASSSRGGAEEDTQYF
TGTGCCAGCAGCTCCCGGGGGGGGGCAGAGGAAGATACGCAGTATTTT
>NA|NA|TRBV12-5|TRBJ1-1
CASGLYGYTEAFF
TGTGCTAGTGGTTTGTATGGGTACACTGAAGCTTTCTTT
>NA|NA|TRBV30|TRBJ1-4
CAWSGFVNEKLFF
TGTGCCTGGAGTGGGTTTGTTAATGAAAAACTGTTTTTT
>NA|NA|TRBV7-9|TRBJ2-5
CASSLGVTTQETQYF
TGTGCCAGCAGCTTAGGGGTTACCACCCAAGAGACCCAGTACTTC
>NA|NA|TRBV18|TRBJ2-7
CASSPAGQTYEQYF
TGTGCCAGCTCACCAGCGGGACAGACCTACGAGCAGTACTTC
>NA|TRBD1|TRBV2|TRBJ1-1
CASSESRTGKNTEAFF
TGTGCCAGCAGTGAATCCAGGACAGGGAAGAACACTGAAGCTTTCTTT
>NA|TRBD2|TRBV7-9|TRBJ2-1
CASSQGLAGIGEQFF
TGTGCCAGCAGCCAGGGACTAGCGGGAATCGGTGAGCAGTTCTTC
>NA|NA|TRBV19|TRBJ1-2
CASSIDGGRNYGYTF
TGTGCCAGTAGTATAGATGGGGGCAGGAACTATGGCTACACCTTC
>NA|NA|TRBV28|TRBJ1-1
CASSLSEASFF
TGTGCCAGCAGTTTATCCGAGGCGTCTTTCTTT
>once|TRBD1|TRBV28|TRBJ2-6
CASSGTESGANVLTF
TGTGCCAGCAGTGGGACAGAGTCTGGGGCCAACGTCCTGACTTTC
>NA|NA|TRBV7-3|TRBJ2-3
CASSSSGRGTDTQYF
TGTGCCAGCAGCTCCTCCGGGAGAGGGACAGATACGCAGTATTTT
>once|TRBD1|TRBV5-4|TRBJ1-1
CASSPPTGGPGTEAFF
TGTGCCAGCAGCCCTCCCACAGGGGGCCCGGGGACTGAAGCTTTCTTT
>NA|NA|TRBV5-8|TRBJ1-5
CASSKGGPGQPQHF
TGTGCCAGCAGCAAGGGAGGGCCCGGGCAGCCCCAGCATTTT
>once|NA|TRBV11-1|TRBJ1-2
CASSLGRNYGYTF
TGTGCCAGCAGCTTAGGCAGAAACTATGGCTACACCTTC
>NA|TRBD1|TRBV5-1|TRBJ1-5
CASSLEGTGSQPQHF
TGCGCCAGCAGCTTGGAGGGGACAGGGAGTCAGCCCCAGCATTTT
>NA|NA|TRBV11-3|TRBJ2-1
CASSSRGYNEQFF
TGTGCCAGCAGCTCTAGGGGCTACAATGAGCAGTTCTTC
>NA|TRBD2|TRBV9|TRBJ2-5
CASSATSGRGETQYF
TGTGCCAGCAGCGCGACTAGCGGGAGAGGGGAGACCCAGTACTTC
>NA|NA|TRBV18|TRBJ1-1
CASSQDAGSTEAFF
TGTGCCAGCTCACAAGACGCGGGGAGCACTGAAGCTTTCTTT
>NA|NA|TRBV6-4|TRBJ1-1
CASSVNRNTEAFF
TGTGCCAGCAGTGTGAACAGGAACACTGAAGCTTTCTTT
>few|TRBD2|TRBV5-4|TRBJ2-1
CASSPHGTSGGNEQFF
TGTGCCAGCAGCCCCCACGGGACTAGCGGAGGCAATGAGCAGTTCTTC
>NA|NA|TRBV7-9|TRBJ2-4
CASGQGGGGNIQYF
TGTGCCAGCGGACAAGGGGGAGGGGGCAACATTCAGTACTTC
>NA|NA|TRBV29-1|TRBJ2-1
CSVRAAPNEQFF
TGCAGCGTTCGGGCGGCTCCGAATGAGCAGTTCTTC
>NA|NA|TRBV5-1|TRBJ1-2
CASSLALGEGGYTF
TGCGCCAGCAGCTTGGCCCTCGGGGAAGGAGGCTACACCTTC
>few|TRBD1|TRBV5-6|TRBJ2-3
CASRITGGDTQYF
TGTGCCAGCAGAATTACAGGGGGAGATACGCAGTATTTT
>NA|TRBD1|TRBV19|TRBJ1-5
CASSIRQGAINQPQHF
TGTGCCAGTAGTATCCGACAGGGGGCTATTAATCAGCCCCAGCATTTT